This T cell receptor (beta chain) was identified during a study of blood T cell repertoires in COVID-19. Study background: Samples of COVID-19 (acute and convalescent) were obtained from the United States, Italy and Spain. T cells, B-cell-depleted T cells, or PBMCs supplied cDNA or gDNA.

The germline V and J ends were trimmed by 5 bases and 5 bases, with 10 bases remaining between them. Germline V gene sequence: CDR1 ENHRY, CDR2 SYGVKD. The CDR3 sequence is 13 residues long. The table lists this clone with a count of one. As originally analysed: Reference gene primer amplification in the assay estimated nucleated cell counts. Using immunoSEQ multiplex PCR, the repertoire was profiled, and TCRdb retains in-frame clones only, with some absent. The DNA gave D and trimming, while V, J and clone size come from that table. Of about 280,000 clones in the sample, around 90% were seen once. J is TRBJ2-1 and V is TRBV10-3; possible D gene TRBD2, 5 bases. The sample taken for sequencing was PBMCs or T cells enriched from blood (not recorded which). This sequence was found in a woman aged 25-40 years with acute COVID-19. Here the CDR3 DNA reads TGTGCCATCAGTACCGGACTTAACAATGAGCAGTTCTTC. Protein sequence: CAISTGLNNEQFF.